This T cell receptor (beta chain) was recorded in a study of liver allograft versus peripheral blood T cells. Study-wide background: Recipients' peripheral blood served as the comparator for T cell receptor repertoires in transplanted livers.

TCRdb called the reads again in MiXCR, with one record for every CDR3 protein. Of approximately 9,000 distinct CDR3 sequences in the sample, about 18% are singletons; the top ten hold roughly 1.1%. This clonotype ranks as medium-sized. Its antigen is undetermined. Germline V gene data show CDR1 as KGHSH and CDR2 as LQKENI. V lost 2 bases and J lost 6, with 7 bases in between. The CDR3 totals 12 residues. The study's findings and limits: As reported, T cell receptor repertoires inside liver allografts differed from those present in peripheral blood.

The genes are TRBV18 and TRBJ1-1; D not resolved. This TCR was sampled from a human patient who had a liver transplant. Some T cells could come from the graft donor. The CDR3 bases are TGTGCCAGCTCACCAGACACCCCTGAAGCTTTCTTT. This encodes CASSPDTPEAFF.